These 32 T cell receptor beta chains originate from one sample sequenced in a study of blood T cell repertoires in COVID-19. Only in-frame clones appear in the TCRdb table, and some are missing; sequencing was by immunoSEQ multiplex PCR. This sample has under 200,000 clones, with 83% found just once. Sequenced: peripheral blood. The origin of the receptors is a human donor in a cohort sampled during active COVID-19.

The chain joins TRBV11-2 to TRBJ1-1, with D perhaps TRBD1 (5 bases). This CDR3 region has 14 residues. CDR1 and CDR2 (germline): SGHAT, FQNNGV. The V end was cut by 0 bases, the J end by 10 bases, with 15 bases between. CDR3 amino acids: CASSLEGPSPGAFF. In DNA form, the CDR3 reads TGTGCCAGCAGCTTAGAGGGGCCGTCTCCTGGAGCTTTCTTT.

This chain joins TRBV7-2 and TRBJ1-1, with a weak D call TRBD1 (6 bases). The ends were cut back, 1 base at V and 1 base at J, with 13 bases in the middle. CDR1 is SGHTA and CDR2 is FQGNSA in the germline V gene. The CDR3 has 16 amino acids. CDR3 nucleotide sequence: TGTGCCAGCAGCTTAGTGGGAGGGGGGACGAACACTGAAGCTTTCTTT. Encoded protein: CASSLVGGGTNTEAFF.

The CDR3 nucleotides read TGTGCCAGCTCACCACCTAGTCTAGGTAACACCGGGGAGCTGTTTTTT. Amino acid sequence: CASSPPSLGNTGELFF. The rearrangement links TRBV18 to TRBJ2-2; no clear D gene. This CDR3 has 16 residues. Germline CDR1 KGHSH, CDR2 LQKENI. The V end was cut by 0 bases, the J end by 2 bases, with 10 bases between.

The V gene is TRBV27, the J gene TRBJ2-1, with D possibly being TRBD1 (5 bases). Trimming stripped 1 base from V and 6 bases from J, with 13 bases between. The CDR3 has 15 residues. CDR1 and CDR2 (germline): MNHEY, SMNVEV (reference sequence). CDR3: CASSLWSPGSNEQFF. The DNA for the CDR3 is TGTGCCAGCAGTTTATGGAGCCCAGGGTCCAATGAGCAGTTCTTC.

The chain combines TRBV4-2 with TRBJ1-5; tentatively, D is TRBD1 (6 bases). Germline CDR1 LGHNA, CDR2 YNFKEQ. The V and J ends lost 0 bases and 4 bases respectively, with 10 bases between them. The CDR3 loop spans 15 amino acids. CDR3 bases: TGTGCCAGCAGCCAAGATTACAGGGCAAATCAGCCCCAGCATTTT. Translation: CASSQDYRANQPQHF.

The chain has TRBV6-2 or TRBV6-3 and TRBJ2-5; TRBD2 aligns across 8 bases. Germline-derived CDR1 and CDR2 are MNHEY and SVGEGT. V lost 5 bases and J lost 2; bases outside the gene matches: 4. This CDR3 has 14 residues. Here the CDR3 reads CASSKLAAQETQYF. For the CDR3, the DNA is TGTGCCAGCAGTAAACTAGCGGCACAAGAGACCCAGTACTTC.

V is TRBV20-1 and J is TRBJ1-6, with 10 bases identical to TRBD1. This CDR3 contains 17 residues. Germline V gene sequence: CDR1 DFQATT, CDR2 SNEGSKA (reference sequence). With V trimmed by 3 bases and J by 7 bases, 12 bases remained unmatched. The CDR3 coding sequence is TGCAGTGCTAGTCTACAGGACAGGGGGTCGGGGAATTCACCCCTCCACTTT. This codes for CSASLQDRGSGNSPLHF.

The chain carries TRBV7-2 and TRBJ1-2; no reliable D call. The CDR3 has 13 residues. Germline CDR1 SGHTA, CDR2 FQGNSA. V lost 5 bases to trimming and J lost 0 bases, with 7 bases between them. The CDR3 reads CASSPLSNYGYTF. CDR3 coding DNA: TGTGCCAGCAGCCCCCTCTCTAACTATGGCTACACCTTC.

The rearrangement links TRBV14 to TRBJ2-5; a possible D gene is TRBD2 (6 bases). CDR3 length equals 15 residues. Looked up from germline, CDR1 is SGHDN and CDR2 is FVKESK. V dropped 0 bases and J dropped 6 bases, with 14 bases sitting between them. The CDR3 DNA reads TGTGCCAGCAGCCAAGATTGGGGCGGGGTACAGACCCAGTACTTC. It is translated as CASSQDWGGVQTQYF.

The chain links TRBV19 to TRBJ1-1, with 10 bases identical to TRBD1. CDR1 and CDR2 (germline): LNHDA, SQIVND (reference sequence). This CDR3 spans 15 amino acids. V lost 3 bases to trimming and J lost 4 bases; unmatched junction nucleotides: 5. CDR3 bases: TGTGCCAGTAGTATCGGGACAGGGGAGGTCACTGAAGCTTTCTTT. It yields the protein CASSIGTGEVTEAFF.

V is TRBV19 and J is TRBJ1-4, with 9 positions matching TRBD1. This CDR3 is 17 amino acids long. The V and J ends lost 1 base and 2 bases, in that order; junction bases with no gene match: 5. Germline CDR1 LNHDA, CDR2 SQIVND (reference sequence). The CDR3 here is CASSIGTGGGTNEKLFF. CDR3 nucleotide sequence: TGTGCCAGTAGTATAGGCACAGGGGGCGGTACTAATGAAAAACTGTTTTTT.

This clone appeared a single time. The chain uses TRBV18 and TRBJ1-4; 7 positions match TRBD1. In germline, CDR1 is KGHSH, CDR2 LQKENI. Trimming took 4 bases from V and 5 from J; bases not matched to a gene: 7. This CDR3 spans 15 amino acids. CDR3 nucleotide sequence: TGTGCCAGCTCACGAACCGGGACAGTGAATGAAAAACTGTTTTTT. Translation gives CASSRTGTVNEKLFF.

This clone was seen once. The chain has TRBV7-9 and TRBJ2-5; a weak D match, TRBD2 (6 bases). Germline V CDR1 and CDR2: SEHNR, FQNEAQ (reference sequence). The ends were cut back, 1 base at V and 4 bases at J, with 13 bases in the middle. CDR3 length: 15 residues. The CDR3 sequence is CASSLVAGLGETQYF. The DNA for the CDR3 is TGTGCCAGCAGCTTAGTTGCGGGATTGGGAGAGACCCAGTACTTC.

The gene calls are TRBV29-1 and TRBJ2-1, with TRBD1 as a possible D gene (6 bases). The CDR3 is 15 amino acids. Germline V gene data show CDR1 as SQVTM and CDR2 as ANQGSEA. V was trimmed by 3 bases and J by 3 bases, leaving 15 bases between them. CDR3 nucleotides: TGCAGCGTTGACAGGGGCCTTAGTTACTACAATGAGCAGTTCTTC. Translating gives CSVDRGLSYYNEQFF.

In its sample, this clone was seen once. The chain combines TRBV4-2 with TRBJ2-7, with 8 nucleotides matching TRBD2. Unmatched junction bases numbered 7, after V lost 0 bases and J lost 6 bases. The CDR3 spans 15 residues. CDR1 is LGHNA and CDR2 is YNFKEQ in the germline V gene. CDR3 residues: CASSQDASGRVEQYF. CDR3 sequence (DNA): TGTGCCAGCAGCCAAGATGCGAGCGGGAGAGTCGAGCAGTACTTC.

This clone was observed a handful of times. This rearrangement joins TRBV10-1 to TRBJ2-1; 9 positions agree with TRBD2. CDR3 length: 15 residues. The germline gives CDR1 WNHNN, CDR2 SYGVQD (reference sequence). With 4 bases clipped from V and 8 bases from J, the junction kept 9 bases outside the gene matches. CDR3 sequence (DNA): TGCGCCAGCAGTGGTGCGGCTAGCGGGGACGATGAGCAGTTCTTC. Translation gives CASSGAASGDDEQFF.

This clone was seen only once. V usage is TRBV6-2 or TRBV6-3 and J usage is TRBJ2-5; 8 bases line up with TRBD1. This CDR3 is built from 14 residues. CDR1 MNHEY and CDR2 SVGEGT come from the germline V gene. Trimming cost V 6 bases and J 5 bases; bases outside gene matches: 8. CDR3 in amino acids: CASSPRQGKETQYF. The CDR3 DNA reads TGTGCCAGCAGCCCGCGACAGGGGAAGGAGACCCAGTACTTC.

This rearrangement joins TRBV5-1 to TRBJ1-1, with a weak D call TRBD1 (5 bases). The V gene's germline CDR1 is SGHRS and CDR2 YFSETQ. The CDR3 has 14 residues. V lost 0 bases, J lost 7 bases, and 13 bases lay in between. The CDR3 DNA reads as TGCGCCAGCAGCTTGGAGCAGGGATTAGGTGAAGCTTTCTTT. Amino acids: CASSLEQGLGEAFF. The entire variable domain, with the rest obtained from reference TRBV5-1 and TRBJ1-1, is as follows: KAGVTQTPRYLIKTRGQQVTLSCSPISGHRSVSWYQQTPGQGLQFLFEYFSETQRNKGNFPGRFSGRQFSNSRSEMNVSTLELGDSALYLCASSLEQGLGEAFFGQGTRLTVV.

The V gene is TRBV10-3, the J gene TRBJ2-4, with 7 bases matching TRBD1. With V trimmed by 10 bases and J by 0 bases, 12 bases remained unmatched. Germline CDR1 and CDR2: ENHRY and SYGVKD. The CDR3 is 16 amino acids. CDR3: CATRDSLALAKNIQYF. The CDR3 DNA is TGTGCCACCCGGGACAGTCTAGCCTTAGCCAAAAACATTCAGTACTTC.

This clone has a handful of counts. The V and J genes are TRBV28 and TRBJ2-3; 7 nucleotides align to TRBD2. The CDR3 covers 15 residues. Germline loops: CDR1 MDHEN, CDR2 SYDVKM. Trimming removed 8 bases from V and 2 bases from J; junction bases left unmatched: 10. The chain's CDR3 is CASGSGTTPTDTQYF. CDR3 bases: TGTGCCAGCGGATCCGGGACTACCCCCACAGATACGCAGTATTTT.

This clone was picked up one time. The chain has TRBV7-9 and TRBJ2-7, with D tentatively TRBD1 (6 bases). The germline V and J ends were trimmed by 4 bases and 4 bases, with 11 bases remaining between them. From germline, CDR1 is SEHNR and CDR2 FQNEAQ (reference sequence). The length of the CDR3 is 13 residues. The CDR3 DNA follows: TGTGCCAGCAGCTCACCAGGGGTTTACGAGCAGTACTTC. Its protein product is CASSSPGVYEQYF.

This rearrangement joins TRBV5-4 to TRBJ1-4, with 7 bases identical to TRBD1. This CDR3 spans 14 amino acids. The ends lost 4 bases at V and 7 bases at J; junction bases unmatched: 7. Germline V gene sequence: CDR1 SGHNT, CDR2 YYREEE (reference sequence). This CDR3 reads CASSQGQFTEKLFF. CDR3 nucleotide sequence: TGTGCCAGCAGCCAGGGACAGTTCACTGAAAAACTGTTTTTT.

The chain links TRBV27 to TRBJ2-7; 8 nucleotides agree with TRBD2. The V gene's germline CDR1 is MNHEY and CDR2 SMNVEV (reference sequence). The CDR3 spans 18 residues. Trimming removed 4 bases from V and 3 bases from J; junction bases left unmatched: 17. The CDR3 here is CASSSRQISGVTRYEQYF. CDR3 nucleotide sequence: TGTGCCAGCAGTTCCCGACAGATTAGCGGGGTTACCCGCTACGAGCAGTACTTC.

J is TRBJ1-2 and V is TRBV27; 12 bases are shared with TRBD1. The CDR3 sequence is 17 residues long. Germline values: CDR1 MNHEY, CDR2 SMNVEV (reference sequence). With V trimmed by 6 bases and J by 4 bases, 12 bases remained unmatched. The CDR3 coding sequence is TGTGCCAGCAGCCGGGACAGGGGGCGAGCCCGTAGCTATGGCTACACCTTC. This codes for CASSRDRGRARSYGYTF.

V is TRBV6-2 or TRBV6-3 and J is TRBJ2-3; 10 bases map to TRBD2. In germline, CDR1 is MNHEY, CDR2 SVGEGT. Germline trimming cut 2 bases from V and 3 bases from J; bases unmatched to any gene: 5. The CDR3 covers 16 residues. CDR3 DNA: TGTGCCAGCAGTTACGCAGCGGGGGGGCCTACAGATACGCAGTATTTT. Its protein is CASSYAAGGPTDTQYF.

The chain links TRBV10-2 to TRBJ2-1, with 7 nucleotides matching TRBD2. Germline V gives CDR1 WSHSY, CDR2 SAAADI. V gave up 9 bases and J gave up 5 bases; unmatched junction bases: 10. CDR3 size: 14 residues. CDR3 protein: CASRLAGINNEQFF. In nucleotides, the CDR3 is TGCGCCAGTAGACTAGCTGGAATCAACAATGAGCAGTTCTTC.

This chain uses TRBV6-1 with TRBJ1-2, with D perhaps matching TRBD1 (6 bases). The CDR3 extends over 14 amino acids. V lost 2 bases, J lost 4 bases, and 11 bases lay in between. Germline-derived CDR1 and CDR2 are MNHNS and SASEGT. This CDR3 is CASSETGKSYGYTF. CDR3 in DNA: TGTGCCAGCAGTGAAACAGGGAAGAGCTATGGCTACACCTTC.

V usage is TRBV3-1 (or the pseudogene TRBV3-2) and J usage is TRBJ2-5; 8 bases line up with TRBD2. This CDR3 is built from 16 residues. With 4 bases clipped from V and 5 bases from J, the junction kept 12 bases outside the gene matches. Germline assignment: CDR1 LGHDT and CDR2 YNNKEL (reference sequence). CDR3 loop: CASSPSRSGGRETQYF. CDR3 nucleotide sequence: TGTGCCAGCAGCCCCTCGAGGAGCGGGGGTCGGGAGACCCAGTACTTC.

The V call is TRBV14, the J call TRBJ1-5; D unresolved. The CDR3 consists of 15 residues. Trimming left V 0 bases short and J 2 bases short, with 8 bases between. Germline loops: CDR1 SGHDN, CDR2 FVKESK. CDR3: CASSQEETGNQPQHF. CDR3 bases: TGTGCCAGCAGCCAAGAAGAAACAGGCAATCAGCCCCAGCATTTT.

The chain has TRBV5-1 and TRBJ2-2; possibly TRBD2 for D (6 bases). Between the trimmed V and J ends, which lost 0 bases and 1 base, there was a span of 13 bases. Germline lookup yields CDR1 SGHRS and CDR2 YFSETQ. This CDR3 region has 17 residues. CDR3 amino acids: CASSLGAGNLNTGELFF. As DNA, the CDR3 is TGCGCCAGCAGCTTGGGGGCGGGAAACCTGAACACCGGGGAGCTGTTTTTT. Supplemented by reference TRBV5-1 and TRBJ2-2, the full variable domain reads KAGVTQTPRYLIKTRGQQVTLSCSPISGHRSVSWYQQTPGQGLQFLFEYFSETQRNKGNFPGRFSGRQFSNSRSEMNVSTLELGDSALYLCASSLGAGNLNTGELFFGEGSRLTVL.

This sequence joins TRBV18 and TRBJ2-7; tentative D call: TRBD1 (5 bases). Germline V lookup: CDR1 KGHSH, CDR2 LQKENI. CDR3 length: 12 amino acids. The V end lost 3 bases, the J end lost 3 bases, and 6 bases lay between the germline ends. DNA for the CDR3: TGTGCCAGCTCACCGACAGTCTACGAGCAGTACTTC. Translating gives CASSPTVYEQYF.

V usage is TRBV27 and J usage is TRBJ2-2; no firm D call. Germline CDR1 MNHEY, CDR2 SMNVEV (reference sequence). V lost 0 bases and J lost 1, with 6 bases in between. This CDR3 comprises 15 residues. The chain's CDR3 is CASSLSTRNTGELFF. CDR3 sequence (DNA): TGTGCCAGCAGTTTATCAACCAGGAACACCGGGGAGCTGTTTTTT.